This T cell receptor beta chain appears in the sequencing data of a study of blood T cell repertoires in COVID-19. Overall study: Samples of COVID-19 (acute and convalescent) were obtained from the United States, Italy and Spain. In each case, the material was cDNA or gDNA derived from T cells, B-cell-depleted T cells, or PBMCs.

In the original analysis: The assay estimated nucleated cells by amplifying reference gene primers. The table came from immunoSEQ multiplex PCR; TCRdb's copy has only in-frame clones and leaves some out. V, J and clone size are taken as reported in that table, and D and trimming were inferred from the DNA itself. Of approximately 470,000 clones in the sample, 70% to 90% were seen once. This CDR3 spans 14 amino acids. The V gene's germline CDR1 is SGHRS and CDR2 YFSETQ. V shed 3 bases, J shed 6 bases, and the junction held 3 bases outside the gene matches. This TCR was sampled from a human donor in a cohort sampled during active COVID-19. Sequenced material: peripheral blood. The chain is built from TRBV5-1 and TRBJ1-2; 12 bases line up with TRBD1. The CDR3 DNA follows: TGCGCCAGCAGCTCGGGACAGGGGGCGCATGGCTACACCTTC. Protein product: CASSSGQGAHGYTF.